The source of this T cell receptor beta chain is a study of T-cell reconstitution after alpha-beta-depleted transplantation in children. General observations from the study: There were some patients whose high TCRbeta diversity at day 60 came from surviving recipient T cells and thymic progenitors. Roughly two months post-transplant, alpha-beta T cells reportedly originated from several hundred graft clones that had expanded. At one year after transplant, newly produced T cells mostly accounted for T-cell counts and diversity.

During its preparation, the TCRbeta library received unique molecular identifiers. MiXCR, applied by TCRdb to the PCR reads, yields one record per CDR3 protein. Of about 580,000 distinct CDR3 sequences in the sample, 20% to 25% are singletons; the top ten hold roughly 14%. Per germline, CDR1 DFQATT and CDR2 SNEGSKA (reference sequence). Trimming pared 6 bases from V and 0 bases from J, leaving 15 bases between. This CDR3 contains 15 residues. This clonotype was detected only a few times. Its antigen is still unknown. Sample: PBMCs, mostly from graft donor cells, taken 360 days after TCRalphabeta/CD19-depleted stem cell transplant. The chain carries TRBV20-1 and TRBJ2-1; maybe TRBD2 (6 bases). This clonotype originated in a boy under three years old who had a stem cell transplant for acute myeloid leukemia, so the T cells may come from the graft donor. The CDR3 nucleotides read TGCAGTGCCTCTCCGTGGGGGGTCTCCTACAATGAGCAGTTCTTC. It encodes CSASPWGVSYNEQFF.